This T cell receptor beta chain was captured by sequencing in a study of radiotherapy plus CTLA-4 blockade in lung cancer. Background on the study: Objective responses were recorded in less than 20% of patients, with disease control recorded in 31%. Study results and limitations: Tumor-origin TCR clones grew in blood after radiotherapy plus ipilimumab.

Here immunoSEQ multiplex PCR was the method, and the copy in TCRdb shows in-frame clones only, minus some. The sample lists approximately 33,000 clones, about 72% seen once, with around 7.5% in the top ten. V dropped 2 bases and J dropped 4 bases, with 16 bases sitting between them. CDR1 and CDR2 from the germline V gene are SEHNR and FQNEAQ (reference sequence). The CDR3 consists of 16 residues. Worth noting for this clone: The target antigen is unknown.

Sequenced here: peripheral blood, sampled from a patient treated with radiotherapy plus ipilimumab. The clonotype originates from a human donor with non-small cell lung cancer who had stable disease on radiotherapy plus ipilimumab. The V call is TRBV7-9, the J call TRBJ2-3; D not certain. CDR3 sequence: CASSLRRPFSPDTQYF. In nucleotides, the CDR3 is TGTGCCAGCAGCTTAAGACGCCCCTTTTCCCCAGATACGCAGTATTTT.